This TCR beta chain was identified during a study of blood T cell repertoires in COVID-19. Study-level background: The analysed material was cDNA or gDNA that came from T cells, B-cell-depleted T cells, or PBMCs.

Germline V gene sequence: CDR1 SGHNT, CDR2 YENEEA. The CDR3 is 13 amino acids. Trimming pared 1 base from V and 2 bases from J, leaving 5 bases between. Adults between roughly 18 and 95 years of age took part from under 25 US areas. Clones were sequenced by immunoSEQ multiplex PCR, and TCRdb holds only the in-frame ones, with some missing. The sample yields roughly 400,000 clones, around 87% seen once. This sequence was found in a young man who had recovered from COVID-19. The rearrangement joins TRBV11-3 to TRBJ1-1; no clear D gene. Input material: PBMCs or T cells enriched from blood (not recorded which). CDR3 residues: CASSLGVNTEAFF. CDR3 sequence (DNA): TGTGCCAGCAGCTTAGGAGTCAACACTGAAGCTTTCTTT.